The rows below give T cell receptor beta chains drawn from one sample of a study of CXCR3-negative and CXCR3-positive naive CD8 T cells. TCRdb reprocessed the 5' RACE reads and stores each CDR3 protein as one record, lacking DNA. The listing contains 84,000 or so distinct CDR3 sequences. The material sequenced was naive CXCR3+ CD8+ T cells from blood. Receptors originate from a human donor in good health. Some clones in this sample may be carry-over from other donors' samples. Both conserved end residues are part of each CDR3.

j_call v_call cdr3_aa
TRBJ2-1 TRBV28 CASSPGTYNEQFF
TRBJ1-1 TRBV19 CASSIDLRDPGAFF
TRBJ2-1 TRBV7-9 CASSSPGTSGYNEQFF
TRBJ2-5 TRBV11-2 CASSLEPTAQETQYF
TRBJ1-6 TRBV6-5 CASSYISGSNSPLHF
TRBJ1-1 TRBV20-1 CSASGQGVTEAFF
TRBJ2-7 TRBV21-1 CASSKKKKSGISAEQYF
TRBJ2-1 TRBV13 CASSTQREVFLGEQFF
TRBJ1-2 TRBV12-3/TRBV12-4 CASVSVDYGYTF
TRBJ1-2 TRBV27 CASSFLPDRLAGYTF
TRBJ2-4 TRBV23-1 CASPRAGENIQYF
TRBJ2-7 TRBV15 CATGTGESSYEQYF
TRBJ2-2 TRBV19 CASRINTGELFF
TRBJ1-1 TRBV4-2 CASSQEFMNTEAFF
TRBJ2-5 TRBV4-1 CASSQVIQETKYF
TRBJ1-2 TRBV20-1 CSARFQGEINYGYTF
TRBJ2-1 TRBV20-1 CSARLSVSYNEQFF
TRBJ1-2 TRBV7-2 CASGDGPPRYGYTF
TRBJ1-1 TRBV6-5 CASQRAGGNTEAFF
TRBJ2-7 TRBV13 CASSPRGDPYYEQYF
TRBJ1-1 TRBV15 CATSRDQEFDGTEAFF
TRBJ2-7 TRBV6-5 CASSYSGSTGGNYEQYF
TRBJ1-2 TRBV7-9 CASSSGLQGADGYTF
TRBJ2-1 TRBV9 CASSVVVGPAYNEQFF
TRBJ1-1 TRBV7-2 CASSYRGAEAFF
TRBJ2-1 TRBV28 CASSLGLSGGRARDEQFF
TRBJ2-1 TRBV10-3 CAIGPNGTPNEQFF
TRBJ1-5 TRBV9 CASSSGGGSQPQHF
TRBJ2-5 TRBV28 CASSPTTGAQETQYF
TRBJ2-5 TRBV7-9 CASSHLRASGREETQYF
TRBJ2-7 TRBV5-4 CASSLPPSGVSYEQYF